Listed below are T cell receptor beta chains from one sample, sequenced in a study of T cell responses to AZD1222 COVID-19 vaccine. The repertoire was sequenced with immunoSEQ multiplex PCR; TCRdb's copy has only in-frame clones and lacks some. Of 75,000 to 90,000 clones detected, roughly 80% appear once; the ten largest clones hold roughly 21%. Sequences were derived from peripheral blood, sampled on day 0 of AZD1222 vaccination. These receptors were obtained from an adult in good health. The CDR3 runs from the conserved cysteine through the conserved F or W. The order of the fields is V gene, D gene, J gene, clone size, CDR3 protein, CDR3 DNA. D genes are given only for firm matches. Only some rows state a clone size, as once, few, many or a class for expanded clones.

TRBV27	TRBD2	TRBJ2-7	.	CAASPPGLAEPYSYEQYF	TGTGCCGCCTCCCCCCCCGGACTAGCGGAACCATACTCCTACGAGCAGTACTTC
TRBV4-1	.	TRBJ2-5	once	CASSHTDREEKTQYF	TGCGCCAGCAGCCACACAGACAGGGAGGAAAAGACCCAGTACTTC
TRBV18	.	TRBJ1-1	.	CASSPLEGTEAFF	TGTGCCAGCTCACCCCTTGAAGGGACTGAAGCTTTCTTT
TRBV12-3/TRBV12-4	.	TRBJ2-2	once	CASTPPNTGELFF	TGTGCCAGCACCCCTCCGAACACCGGGGAGCTGTTTTTT
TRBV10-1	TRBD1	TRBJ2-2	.	CASSGGTASLFF	TGCGCCAGCAGTGGAGGGACAGCCTCGTTGTTTTTT
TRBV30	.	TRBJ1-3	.	CAWSLGNTIYF	TGTGCCTGGAGTTTAGGAAACACCATATATTTT
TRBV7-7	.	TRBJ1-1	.	CASSLDRETEAFF	TGTGCCAGCAGCTTAGACAGGGAAACTGAAGCTTTCTTT
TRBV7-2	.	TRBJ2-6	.	CASSPNSGANVLTF	TGTGCCAGCAGCCCCAACTCTGGGGCCAACGTCCTGACTTTC
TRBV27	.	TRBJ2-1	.	CASRRTNQDYNEQFF	TGTGCCAGCAGGAGGACTAACCAAGACTACAATGAGCAGTTCTTC
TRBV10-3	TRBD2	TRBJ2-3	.	CAITPGTSVGDTQYF	TGTGCCATCACCCCCGGGACTAGCGTCGGAGATACGCAGTATTTT
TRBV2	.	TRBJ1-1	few	CASSVPPQTFNTEAFF	TGTGCCAGCAGTGTTCCGCCCCAGACTTTTAACACTGAAGCTTTCTTT
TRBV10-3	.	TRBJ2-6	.	CAIRGGQTGANVLTF	TGTGCCATCAGGGGCGGACAAACTGGGGCCAACGTCCTGACTTTC
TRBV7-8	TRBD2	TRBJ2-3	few	CASSPTSGVSTDTQYF	TGTGCCAGCAGCCCAACTAGCGGGGTGAGCACAGATACGCAGTATTTT
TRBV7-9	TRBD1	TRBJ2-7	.	CASSSVGQVSYEQYF	TGTGCCAGCAGCTCAGTGGGACAGGTCTCCTACGAGCAGTACTTC
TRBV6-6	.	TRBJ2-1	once	CASSTRIEQFF	TGTGCCAGCAGTACCCGGATTGAGCAGTTCTTC
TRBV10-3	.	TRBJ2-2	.	CAIRGDGGPNTGELFF	TGTGCCATCAGGGGAGACGGGGGACCGAACACCGGGGAGCTGTTTTTT
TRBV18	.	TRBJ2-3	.	CASSQGGNTDTQYF	TGTGCCAGCTCACAGGGGGGCAACACAGATACGCAGTATTTT
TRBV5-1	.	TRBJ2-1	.	CASSLGGSSYNEQFF	TGCGCCAGCAGCTTGGGAGGGAGCTCCTACAATGAGCAGTTCTTC
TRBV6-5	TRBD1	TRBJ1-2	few	CASSYTTGGYGYTF	TGTGCCAGCAGTTACACGACAGGGGGCTATGGCTACACCTTC
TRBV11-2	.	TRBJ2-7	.	CASSVQGYEQYF	TGTGCCAGCAGCGTGCAGGGCTACGAGCAGTACTTC
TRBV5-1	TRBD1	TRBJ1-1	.	CASSRTGQNTEAFF	TGCGCCAGCAGCAGGACAGGGCAGAACACTGAAGCTTTCTTT
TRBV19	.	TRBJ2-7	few	CASSRSPLLGEQYF	TGTGCCAGTAGTAGGAGCCCGCTGCTTGGCGAGCAGTACTTC
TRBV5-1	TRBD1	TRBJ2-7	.	CASSLGGTGYYEQYF	TGCGCCAGCAGCTTGGGGGGGACAGGTTACTACGAGCAGTACTTC
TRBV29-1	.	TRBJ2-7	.	CSVEHPGARYEQYF	TGCAGCGTTGAGCACCCAGGGGCGCGATACGAGCAGTACTTC
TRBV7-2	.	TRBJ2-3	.	CASSLRHLSTDTQYF	TGTGCCAGCAGCTTAAGACACCTCAGCACAGATACGCAGTATTTT
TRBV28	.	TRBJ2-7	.	CASSRPTLIYEQYF	TGTGCCAGCTCTCGACCGACTTTGATTTACGAGCAGTACTTC
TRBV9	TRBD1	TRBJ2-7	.	CASSVRGPQGIGEQYF	TGTGCCAGCAGCGTTAGGGGGCCACAGGGTATCGGGGAGCAGTACTTC
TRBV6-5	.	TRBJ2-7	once	CASRLTGANYEQYF	TGTGCCAGCAGACTCACGGGCGCGAACTACGAGCAGTACTTC
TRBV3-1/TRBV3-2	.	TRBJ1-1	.	CASSVDGNTEAFF	TGTGCCAGCAGCGTCGACGGGAACACTGAAGCTTTCTTT
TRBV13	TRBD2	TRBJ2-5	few	CASSLGFGLAGGPGETQYF	TGTGCCAGCAGCTTAGGATTTGGACTGGCGGGAGGGCCTGGAGAGACCCAGTACTTC
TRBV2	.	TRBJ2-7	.	CASKMGQASYEQYF	TGTGCCAGCAAGATGGGACAAGCCTCCTACGAGCAGTACTTC
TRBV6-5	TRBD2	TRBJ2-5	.	CASSPGLVQETQYF	TGTGCCAGCAGTCCGGGACTAGTTCAAGAGACCCAGTACTTC
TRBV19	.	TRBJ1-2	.	CASSGRTERRANYGYTF	TGTGCCAGTAGTGGGAGAACCGAGCGTCGGGCTAACTATGGCTACACCTTC
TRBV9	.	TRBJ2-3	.	CASSVDGRLSTDTQYF	TGTGCCAGCAGCGTCGACGGAAGGCTTAGCACAGATACGCAGTATTTT
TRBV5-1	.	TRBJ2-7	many	CASQIQTSSYEQYF	TGCGCCAGCCAGATCCAGACATCCTCCTACGAGCAGTACTTC
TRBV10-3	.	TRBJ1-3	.	CATGTPGNTIYF	TGTGCCACCGGGACACCTGGAAACACCATATATTTT
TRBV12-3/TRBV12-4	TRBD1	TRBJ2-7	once	CASSLWDRGPQYF	TGTGCCAGCAGTTTGTGGGACAGGGGGCCGCAGTACTTC
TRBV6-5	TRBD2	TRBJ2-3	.	CASKNSGSGTDTQYF	TGTGCCAGCAAAAACAGCGGGAGCGGCACAGATACGCAGTATTTT
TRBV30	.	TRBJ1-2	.	CAWSLFRATRRYGYTF	TGTGCCTGGAGCTTGTTCCGGGCCACGCGTAGGTATGGCTACACCTTC
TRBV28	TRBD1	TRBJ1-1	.	CASRGGGTGLSTFF	TGTGCCAGCAGGGGGGGAGGGACAGGGTTGTCAACTTTCTTT
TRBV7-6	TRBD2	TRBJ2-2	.	CASSLRVAGANTGELFF	TGTGCCAGCAGCTTAAGAGTAGCGGGGGCGAACACCGGGGAGCTGTTTTTT
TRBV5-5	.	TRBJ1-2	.	CASSWDAYGYTF	TGTGCCAGCAGCTGGGACGCGTATGGCTACACCTTC
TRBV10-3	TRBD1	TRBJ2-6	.	CAISLFGDSSGANVLTF	TGTGCCATCAGTCTATTCGGGGACAGCTCTGGGGCCAACGTCCTGACTTTC
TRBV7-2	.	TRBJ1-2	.	CASSFLLQGGSGYTF	TGTGCCAGCAGCTTCCTTCTCCAAGGGGGTAGTGGCTACACCTTC
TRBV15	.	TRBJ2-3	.	CATSREFRGRISTDTQYF	TGTGCCACCAGCAGAGAATTCCGGGGAAGGATTAGCACAGATACGCAGTATTTT
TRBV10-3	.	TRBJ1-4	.	CAARPGHTKGATNEKLFF	TGTGCCGCCAGACCGGGACACACTAAGGGGGCAACTAATGAAAAACTGTTTTTT
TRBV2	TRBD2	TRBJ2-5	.	CASTAGAGAWETQYF	TGTGCCAGCACAGCGGGAGCGGGAGCTTGGGAGACCCAGTACTTC
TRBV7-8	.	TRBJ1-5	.	CASSLVGAGSNQPQHF	TGTGCCAGCAGCTTAGTGGGGGCCGGGAGCAATCAGCCCCAGCATTTT
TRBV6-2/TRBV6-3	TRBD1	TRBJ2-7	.	CASSYSRTGQSYEQYF	TGTGCCAGCAGTTACTCCCGGACAGGGCAGTCCTACGAGCAGTACTTC
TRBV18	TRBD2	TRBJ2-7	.	CASSPPGLAGVLEQYF	TGTGCCAGCTCACCACCGGGACTAGCGGGAGTGCTCGAGCAGTACTTC
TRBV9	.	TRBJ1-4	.	CASSAQGHDEKLFF	TGTGCCAGCAGCGCACAGGGTCATGATGAAAAACTGTTTTTT
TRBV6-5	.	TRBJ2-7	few	CAIRGLPYEQYF	TGTGCCATCCGGGGTTTACCCTACGAGCAGTACTTC
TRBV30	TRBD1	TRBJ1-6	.	CASTGTGGYSPLHF	TGTGCCTCCACCGGGACAGGCGGGTATTCACCCCTCCACTTT